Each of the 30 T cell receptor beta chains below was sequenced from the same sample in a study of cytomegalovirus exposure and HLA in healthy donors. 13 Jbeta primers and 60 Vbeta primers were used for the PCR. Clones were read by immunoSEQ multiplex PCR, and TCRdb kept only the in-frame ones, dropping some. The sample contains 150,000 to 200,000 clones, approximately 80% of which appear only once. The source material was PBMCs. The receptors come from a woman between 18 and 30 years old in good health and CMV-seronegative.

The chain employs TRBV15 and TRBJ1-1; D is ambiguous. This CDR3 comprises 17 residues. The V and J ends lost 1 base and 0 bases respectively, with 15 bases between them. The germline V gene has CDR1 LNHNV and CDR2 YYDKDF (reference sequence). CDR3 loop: CATSRVHRFSLNTEAFF. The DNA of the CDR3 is TGTGCCACCAGCAGAGTCCACAGATTTAGTCTGAACACTGAAGCTTTCTTT.

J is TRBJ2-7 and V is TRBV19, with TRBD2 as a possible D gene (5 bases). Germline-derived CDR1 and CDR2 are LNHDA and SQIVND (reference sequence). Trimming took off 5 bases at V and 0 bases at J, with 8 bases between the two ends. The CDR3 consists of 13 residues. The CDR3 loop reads CASSWGDSYEQYF. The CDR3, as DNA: TGTGCCAGTAGTTGGGGAGACTCCTACGAGCAGTACTTC.

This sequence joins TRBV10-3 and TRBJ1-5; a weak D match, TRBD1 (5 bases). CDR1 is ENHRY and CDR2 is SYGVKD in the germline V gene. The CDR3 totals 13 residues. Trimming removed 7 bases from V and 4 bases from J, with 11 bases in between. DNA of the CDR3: TGTGCCATCAACGCAGGGCCGAATCAGCCCCAGCATTTT. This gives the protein CAINAGPNQPQHF.

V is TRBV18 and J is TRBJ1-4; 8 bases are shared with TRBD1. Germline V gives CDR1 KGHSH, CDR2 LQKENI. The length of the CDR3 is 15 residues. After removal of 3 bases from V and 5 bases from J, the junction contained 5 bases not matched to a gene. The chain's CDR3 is CASSPSRQGNEKLFF. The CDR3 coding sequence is TGTGCCAGCTCACCGTCCAGACAGGGGAATGAAAAACTGTTTTTT.

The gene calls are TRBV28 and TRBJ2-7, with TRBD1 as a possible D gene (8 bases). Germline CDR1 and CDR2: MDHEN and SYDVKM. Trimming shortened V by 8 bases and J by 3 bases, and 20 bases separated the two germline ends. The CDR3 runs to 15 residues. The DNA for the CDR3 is TGTGCCAGCGCCCCACAGGGGGGGTACATCTACGAGCAGTACTTC. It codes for CASAPQGGYIYEQYF.

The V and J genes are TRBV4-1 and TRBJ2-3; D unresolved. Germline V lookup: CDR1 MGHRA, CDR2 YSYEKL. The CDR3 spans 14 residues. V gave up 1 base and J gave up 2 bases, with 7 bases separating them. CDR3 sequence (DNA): TGCGCCAGCAGCCAAGGACTGAACACAGATACGCAGTATTTT. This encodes CASSQGLNTDTQYF.

The CDR3 coding sequence is TGTGCCTGGGGGGGGGCCGGGGTTACGAATGAGCAGTTCTTC. It yields the protein CAWGGAGVTNEQFF. The chain couples TRBV30 to TRBJ2-1; perhaps TRBD2 as D (7 bases). Germline CDR1 reads GTSNPN; CDR2 reads SVGIG (reference sequence). The CDR3 extends over 14 amino acids. V was trimmed by 5 bases and J by 7 bases, leaving 18 bases between them. Based on the CDR3 plus reference TRBV30 and TRBJ2-1, the full variable domain is SQTIHQWPATLVQPVGSPLSLECTVEGTSNPNLYWYRQAAGRGLQLLFYSVGIGQISSEVPQNLSASRPQDRQFILSSKKLLLSDSGFYLCAWGGAGVTNEQFFGPGTRLTVL.

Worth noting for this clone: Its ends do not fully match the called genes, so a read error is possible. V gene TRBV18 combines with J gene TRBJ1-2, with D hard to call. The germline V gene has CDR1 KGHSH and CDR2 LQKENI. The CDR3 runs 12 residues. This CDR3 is CASSPPSPPGAF. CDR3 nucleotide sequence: TGTGCCAGCTCACCACCCTCACCACCAGGCGCCTTC.

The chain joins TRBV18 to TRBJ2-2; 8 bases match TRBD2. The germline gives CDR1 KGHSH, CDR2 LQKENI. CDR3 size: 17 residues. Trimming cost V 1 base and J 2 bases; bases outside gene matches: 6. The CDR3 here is CASSPRTGGGNTGELFF. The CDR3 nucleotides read TGTGCCAGCTCACCACGAACGGGAGGGGGAAACACCGGGGAGCTGTTTTTT.

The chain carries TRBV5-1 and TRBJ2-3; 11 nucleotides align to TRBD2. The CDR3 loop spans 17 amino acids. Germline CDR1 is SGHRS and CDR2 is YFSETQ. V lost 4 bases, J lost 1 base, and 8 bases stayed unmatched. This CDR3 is CASSPKGGLAGTDTQYF. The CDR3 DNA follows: TGCGCCAGCAGCCCAAAAGGGGGACTAGCGGGCACAGATACGCAGTATTTT.

The CDR3 region is CASSFGGSNFADTQYF. In DNA form, the CDR3 reads TGTGCCAGCAGCTTTGGCGGGAGTAATTTTGCAGATACGCAGTATTTT. The chain joins TRBV5-4 to TRBJ2-3; the match to TRBD2 covers 7 bases. The CDR3 totals 16 residues. The germline V gene encodes CDR1 SGHNT and CDR2 YYREEE (reference sequence). J lost 4 bases, V lost 2 bases, and 10 bases had no gene match. Full variable domain (rest looked up from reference TRBV5-4 and TRBJ2-3): ETGVTQSPTHLIKTRGQQVTLRCSSQSGHNTVSWYQQALGQGPQFIFQYYREEENGRGNFPPRFSGLQFPNYSSELNVNALELDDSALYLCASSFGGSNFADTQYFGPGTRLTVL.

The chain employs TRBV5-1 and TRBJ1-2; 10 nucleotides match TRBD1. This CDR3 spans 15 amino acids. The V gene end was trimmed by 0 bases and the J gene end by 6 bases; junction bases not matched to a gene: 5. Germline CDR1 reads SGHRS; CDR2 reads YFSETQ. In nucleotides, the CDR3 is TGCGCCAGCAGCTTGGAAGCGGGGACAGGGGATGGCTACACCTTC. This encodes CASSLEAGTGDGYTF.

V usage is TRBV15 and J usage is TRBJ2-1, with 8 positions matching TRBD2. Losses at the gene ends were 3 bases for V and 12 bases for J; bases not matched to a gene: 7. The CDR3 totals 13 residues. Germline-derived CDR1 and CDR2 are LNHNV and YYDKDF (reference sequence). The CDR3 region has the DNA TGTGCCACCAGCAGCGGGACTAGGAACTGGCAGTTCTTC. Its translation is CATSSGTRNWQFF.

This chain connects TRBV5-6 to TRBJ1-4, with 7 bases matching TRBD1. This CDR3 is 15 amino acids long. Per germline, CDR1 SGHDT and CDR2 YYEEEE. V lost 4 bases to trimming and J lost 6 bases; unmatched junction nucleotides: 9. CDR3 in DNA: TGTGCCAGCAGCGGGACAGCCCTAGGGGATGAAAAACTGTTTTTT. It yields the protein CASSGTALGDEKLFF.

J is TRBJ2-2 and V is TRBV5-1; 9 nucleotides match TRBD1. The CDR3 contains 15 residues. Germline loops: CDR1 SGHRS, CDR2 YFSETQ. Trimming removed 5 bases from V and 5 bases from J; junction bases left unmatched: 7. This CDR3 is CASRPGTGPTGELFF. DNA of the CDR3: TGCGCCAGCAGGCCGGGGACAGGGCCTACCGGGGAGCTGTTTTTT.

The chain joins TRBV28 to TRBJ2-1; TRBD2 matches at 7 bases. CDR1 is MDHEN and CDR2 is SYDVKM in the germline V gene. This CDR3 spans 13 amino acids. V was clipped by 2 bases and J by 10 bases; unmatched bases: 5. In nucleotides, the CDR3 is TGTGCCAGCAGTTTAAGTGTGGGGGGGGAGCAGTTCTTC. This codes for CASSLSVGGEQFF.

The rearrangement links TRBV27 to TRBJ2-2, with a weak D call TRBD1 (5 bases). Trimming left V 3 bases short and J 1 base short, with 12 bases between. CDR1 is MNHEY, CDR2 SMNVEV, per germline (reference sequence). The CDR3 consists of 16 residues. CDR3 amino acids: CASSFSWQGNTGELFF. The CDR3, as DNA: TGTGCCAGCAGTTTTTCCTGGCAGGGGAACACCGGGGAGCTGTTTTTT.

The CDR3 loop is CASGSSGSGYEQYF. In nucleotides, the CDR3 is TGTGCTAGTGGGTCTAGCGGGAGCGGGTACGAGCAGTACTTC. J is TRBJ2-7 and V is TRBV12-5; 10 nucleotides agree with TRBD2. The CDR3 runs 14 residues. V gave up 6 bases and J gave up 4 bases; unmatched junction bases: 6. CDR1 and CDR2 (germline): LGHNT, FRNRAP.

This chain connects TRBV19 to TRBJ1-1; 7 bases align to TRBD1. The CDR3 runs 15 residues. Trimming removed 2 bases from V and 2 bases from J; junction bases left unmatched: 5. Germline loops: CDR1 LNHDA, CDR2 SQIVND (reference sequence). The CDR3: CASSISRDRNTEAFF. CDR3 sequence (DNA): TGTGCCAGTAGTATAAGCCGGGACAGAAACACTGAAGCTTTCTTT.

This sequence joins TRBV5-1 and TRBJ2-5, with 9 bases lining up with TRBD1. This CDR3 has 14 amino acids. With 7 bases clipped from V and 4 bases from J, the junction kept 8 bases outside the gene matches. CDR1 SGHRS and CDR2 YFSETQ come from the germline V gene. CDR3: CASQQQGASETQYF. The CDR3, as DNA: TGCGCCAGCCAACAACAGGGGGCCTCAGAGACCCAGTACTTC.

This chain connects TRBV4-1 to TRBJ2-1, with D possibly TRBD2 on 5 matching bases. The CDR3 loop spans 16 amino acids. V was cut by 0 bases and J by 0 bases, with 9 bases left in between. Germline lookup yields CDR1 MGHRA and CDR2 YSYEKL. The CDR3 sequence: CASSQEPGSSYNEQFF. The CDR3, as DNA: TGCGCCAGCAGCCAAGAGCCGGGGAGCTCCTACAATGAGCAGTTCTTC.

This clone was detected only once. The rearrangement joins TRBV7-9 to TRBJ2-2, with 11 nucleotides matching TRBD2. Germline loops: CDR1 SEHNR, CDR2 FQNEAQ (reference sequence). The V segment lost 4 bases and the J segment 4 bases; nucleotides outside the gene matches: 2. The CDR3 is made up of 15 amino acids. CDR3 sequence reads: CASSSGLAGTGELFF. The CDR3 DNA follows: TGTGCCAGCAGCTCCGGACTAGCGGGCACCGGGGAGCTGTTTTTT.

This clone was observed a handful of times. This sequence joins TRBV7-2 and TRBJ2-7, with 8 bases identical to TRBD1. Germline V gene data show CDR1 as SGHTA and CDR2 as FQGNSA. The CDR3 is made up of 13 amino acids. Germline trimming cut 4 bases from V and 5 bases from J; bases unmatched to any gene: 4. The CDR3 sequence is CASSSGQGNEQYF. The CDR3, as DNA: TGTGCCAGCAGCTCCGGACAGGGTAACGAGCAGTACTTC.

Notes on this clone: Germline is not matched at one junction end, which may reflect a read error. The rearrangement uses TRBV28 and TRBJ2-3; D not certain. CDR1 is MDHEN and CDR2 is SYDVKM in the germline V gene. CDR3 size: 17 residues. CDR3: CATSPSIYPTNTDTQYF. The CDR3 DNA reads TGTGCCACCAGTCCATCCATCTACCCCACCAACACAGATACGCAGTATTTT.

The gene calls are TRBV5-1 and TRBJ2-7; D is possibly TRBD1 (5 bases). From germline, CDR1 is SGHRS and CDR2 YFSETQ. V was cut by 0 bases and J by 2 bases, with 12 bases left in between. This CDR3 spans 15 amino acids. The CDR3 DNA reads TGCGCCAGCAGCTTGGATCCGGACACCACCTACGAGCAGTACTTC. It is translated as CASSLDPDTTYEQYF.

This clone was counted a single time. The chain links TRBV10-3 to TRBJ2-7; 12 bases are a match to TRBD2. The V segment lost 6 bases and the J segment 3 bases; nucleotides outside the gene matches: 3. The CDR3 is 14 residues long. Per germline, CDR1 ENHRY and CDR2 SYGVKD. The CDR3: CAIRETSGSYEQYF. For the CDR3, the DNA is TGTGCCATCAGGGAGACTAGCGGGAGCTACGAGCAGTACTTC.

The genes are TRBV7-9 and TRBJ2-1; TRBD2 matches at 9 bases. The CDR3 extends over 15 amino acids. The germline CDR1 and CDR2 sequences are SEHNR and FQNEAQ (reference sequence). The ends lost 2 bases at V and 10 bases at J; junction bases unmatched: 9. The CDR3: CASSLSFAGGREQFF. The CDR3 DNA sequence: TGTGCCAGCAGCTTAAGCTTTGCGGGAGGGCGGGAGCAGTTCTTC.

CDR3 in DNA: TGTGCCAGCAGCCTAAAGGGGCGCGAGCAGTACTTC. This translates into CASSLKGREQYF. The chain recombines TRBV27 with TRBJ2-7; weak D call: TRBD1 (5 bases). Germline CDR1 MNHEY, CDR2 SMNVEV (reference sequence). The CDR3 covers 12 residues. V lost 6 bases, J lost 6 bases, and 12 bases lay in between.

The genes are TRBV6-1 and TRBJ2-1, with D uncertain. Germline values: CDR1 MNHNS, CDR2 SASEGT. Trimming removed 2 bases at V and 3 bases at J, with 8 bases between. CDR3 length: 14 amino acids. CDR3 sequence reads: CASSESTVYNEQFF. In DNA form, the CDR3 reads TGTGCCAGCAGTGAATCAACAGTCTACAATGAGCAGTTCTTC.

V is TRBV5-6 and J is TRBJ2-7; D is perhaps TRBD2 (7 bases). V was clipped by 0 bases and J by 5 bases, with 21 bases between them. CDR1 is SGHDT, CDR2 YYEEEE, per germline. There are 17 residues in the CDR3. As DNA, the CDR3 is TGTGCCAGCAGCTTGGGGGTGGGGGGGGCAGGGTTAAACGAGCAGTACTTC. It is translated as CASSLGVGGAGLNEQYF.